These 32 T cell receptor beta chains were sequenced from one sample in a study of breast tumors, draining lymph nodes, adjacent tissues. Breast cancer patients provided tissue from their axillary draining lymph nodes. TCRdb redid the calling of the multiplex PCR reads with MiXCR, one entry per CDR3 protein. The sample lists about 140,000 distinct CDR3 sequences, around a third occurring once. The sample comprised axillary lymph node tissue. Receptor source: a female donor with breast cancer. Some clones in this sample may be carry-over from other donors' samples.

This clonotype occurred once. A much larger clone differs by one base, so this may be a read error. The rearrangement joins TRBV6-5 to TRBJ2-6; D might be TRBD1 or TRBD2, each matching 5 bases. Germline-derived CDR1 and CDR2 are MNHEY and SVGAGI. The CDR3 has 15 amino acids. The CDR3 DNA sequence: TGTGCCAGCAGCAGGCGTCTTCGAGGGGCCAACGCCCTGACTTTC. The encoded protein is CASSRRLRGANALTF.

This clonotype was counted ten times or more. J is TRBJ1-5 and V is TRBV19, with 12 bases lining up with TRBD1. CDR3 size: 16 residues. V was clipped by 10 bases and J by 3 bases; unmatched bases: 10. Germline V gene lookup returns CDR1 LNHDA and CDR2 SQIVND (reference sequence). The CDR3 coding sequence is TGTGCCACCACATGGGGGACAGGGGGCCCCAATCAGCCCCAGCATTTT. It yields the protein CATTWGTGGPNQPQHF.

The rearrangement joins TRBV25-1 to TRBJ1-6, with 7 nucleotides matching TRBD1. J was trimmed by 4 bases and V by 11 bases; bases with no gene match: 5. The CDR3 loop spans 13 amino acids. CDR1 MGHDK and CDR2 SYGVNS come from the germline V gene. The chain's CDR3 is CAWTGRYNSPLHF. The CDR3 nucleotides read TGTGCCTGGACAGGAAGGTATAATTCACCCCTCCACTTT.

Comments on this clonotype: Being one base from a much bigger clone, this may be a read error. CDR3: CASWNTDTQYF. The CDR3 region has the DNA TGTGCCAGCTGGAACACAGATACGCAGTATTTT. The chain is built from TRBV27 and TRBJ2-3; D unclear. CDR3 length equals 11 residues. Germline CDR1 is MNHEY and CDR2 is SMNVEV (reference sequence). Between the trimmed V and J ends, which lost 8 bases and 2 bases, there was a span of 5 bases.

This clonotype showed up many times. V is TRBV3-1 and J is TRBJ2-3; TRBD2 is a possible D gene (6 bases). Deletions cut 1 base from V and 2 bases from J, with 16 bases between. CDR3 length: 17 amino acids. The germline gives CDR1 LGHDT, CDR2 YNNKEL (reference sequence). CDR3 DNA sequence: TGTGCCAGCAGCCAAGGTTCGAGCGGGTTGGACACAGATACGCAGTATTTT. This sequence encodes CASSQGSSGLDTDTQYF.

V is TRBV20-1 and J is TRBJ2-3; D unresolved. V was trimmed by 7 bases and J by 5 bases, leaving 4 bases between them. This CDR3 spans 9 amino acids. Germline V gene sequence: CDR1 DFQATT, CDR2 SNEGSKA (reference sequence). The CDR3 loop is CSEGDTQYF. CDR3 DNA: TGCAGTGAGGGAGATACGCAGTATTTT.

At least ten counts were recorded for this clonotype. The V gene is TRBV11-3, the J gene TRBJ1-5; 9 bases align to TRBD1. Germline values: CDR1 SGHNT, CDR2 YENEEA. This CDR3 is 14 amino acids long. V lost 5 bases and J lost 5; bases outside the gene matches: 4. CDR3 in DNA: TGTGCCAGCAGCCTAGGACAGGGGTATCAGCCCCAGCATTTT. It yields the protein CASSLGQGYQPQHF.

This clonotype was observed at least ten times. This sequence joins TRBV6-1 and TRBJ2-7, with D hard to call. Germline values: CDR1 MNHNS, CDR2 SASEGT. This CDR3 comprises 12 residues. V was trimmed by 4 bases and J by 3 bases, leaving 7 bases between them. For the CDR3, the DNA is TGTGCCAGCAGTGTGTCCGGCTACGAGCAGTACGTC. It is translated as CASSVSGYEQYV.

This clonotype was counted many times. This chain uses TRBV29-1 with TRBJ2-7, with 8 bases identical to TRBD1. The V segment lost 4 bases and the J segment 3 bases; nucleotides outside the gene matches: 5. Germline loops: CDR1 SQVTM, CDR2 ANQGSEA. This CDR3 has 13 amino acids. The CDR3 nucleotides read TGCAGCGTTGGTGACAGGGGTTACTACGAGCAGTACTTC. Its translation is CSVGDRGYYEQYF.

This clonotype was seen many times. The J gene is TRBJ2-7, the V gene TRBV18; 10 nucleotides match TRBD2. V lost 3 bases to trimming and J lost 6 bases; unmatched junction nucleotides: 8. There are 15 residues in the CDR3. The germline CDR1 and CDR2 sequences are KGHSH and LQKENI. The CDR3 DNA reads as TGTGCCAGCTCACCCGGGGCGGGACTAGCGCTCGAGCAGTACGTC. As protein: CASSPGAGLALEQYV.

This clonotype was seen just once. At one end, the junction sequence differs from germline, possibly due to a read error. J is TRBJ1-4 and V is TRBV7-6; a possible D gene is TRBD1 (6 bases). The CDR3 covers 15 residues. Germline V gives CDR1 SGHVS, CDR2 FNYEAQ. For the CDR3, the DNA is TGTGCCAGCAGCGAGACCACAGGGACTAATGAAATACTGTTTTTT. This codes for CASSETTGTNEILFF.

At least ten counts were recorded for this clonotype. The chain uses TRBV20-1 and TRBJ2-7; unclear D gene. The germline V and J ends were trimmed by 0 bases and 3 bases, with 12 bases remaining between them. Germline values: CDR1 DFQATT, CDR2 SNEGSKA (reference sequence). The CDR3 covers 14 residues. CDR3 coding DNA: TGCAGTGCTAGAGAGAGTAACCAAATCTACGAGCAGTACTTC. The encoded protein is CSARESNQIYEQYF.

The sample holds many counts of this clonotype. The J gene is TRBJ2-2, the V gene TRBV4-2; TRBD2 might be the D (6 bases). Germline loops: CDR1 LGHNA, CDR2 YNFKEQ. Trimming cost V 0 bases and J 2 bases, with 10 bases left between them. The CDR3 covers 16 residues. CDR3 coding DNA: TGTGCCAGCAGCCAAGAGGGCGGGGCCAACACCGGGGAGCTGTTTTTT. The encoded protein is CASSQEGGANTGELFF.

This clonotype was seen once. The chain combines TRBV7-2 with TRBJ2-7; 9 nucleotides align to TRBD2. Germline CDR1 is SGHTA and CDR2 is FQGNSA. This CDR3 has 15 residues. With V trimmed by 5 bases and J by 5 bases, 10 bases remained unmatched. The CDR3, as DNA: TGTGCCAGCAGCCTACAGTGGACTAGCGTGCACGAGCAGTACTTC. This codes for CASSLQWTSVHEQYF.

Note on this clonotype: A read error is possible here, since a much larger clone lies one base away. V is TRBV30 and J is TRBJ2-3; no definite D call. V gave up 1 base and J gave up 3 bases, with 8 bases separating them. The germline gives CDR1 GTSNPN, CDR2 SVGIG (reference sequence). CDR3 length: 13 residues. CDR3 loop: CAWSALWTDTQYF. The CDR3 DNA reads as TGTGCCTGGAGTGCACTGTGGACAGATACGCAGTATTTT.

The sample holds many counts of this clonotype. The chain uses TRBV7-8 and TRBJ1-6; D possibly corresponds to TRBD1 (5 bases). Per germline, CDR1 SGHVS and CDR2 FQNEAQ. V was pared by 1 base and J by 6 bases, with 10 bases between. The CDR3 contains 15 residues. The CDR3 protein is CASSLEGPINSPLHF. The CDR3 DNA follows: TGTGCCAGCAGCTTAGAGGGGCCGATTAATTCACCCCTCCACTTT.

This clonotype has at least ten counts. DNA for the CDR3: TGTGCCAGCAGTTACTCGATAATCGTGGGACTAGCGGGGGGAGATACCGGGGAGCTGTTTTTT. It is translated as CASSYSIIVGLAGGDTGELFF. The chain recombines TRBV6-5 with TRBJ2-2, with 15 bases fitting TRBD2. With 0 bases clipped from V and 5 bases from J, the junction kept 13 bases outside the gene matches. CDR1 is MNHEY and CDR2 is SVGAGI in the germline V gene. The CDR3 is made up of 21 amino acids.

This clonotype showed up many times. J is TRBJ1-6 and V is TRBV19; TRBD1 agrees at 7 bases. Germline CDR1 reads LNHDA; CDR2 reads SQIVND (reference sequence). The CDR3 totals 13 residues. The V and J ends lost 9 bases and 7 bases, in that order; junction bases with no gene match: 6. CDR3 amino acids: CASSDRVNSPLHF. DNA of the CDR3: TGTGCCAGCTCTGACAGGGTGAATTCACCCCTCCACTTT.

This clonotype was seen just once. The junction does not match germline at one end; this may be a read error. The chain uses TRBV7-2 and TRBJ2-5, with TRBD2 matching over 11 bases. The CDR3 is made up of 15 amino acids. The germline V gene encodes CDR1 SGHTA and CDR2 FQGNSA. The CDR3 protein is CASSLRSGGAETQHF. Written as DNA, the CDR3 is TGTGCCAGCAGCTTACGTAGCGGGGGGGCGGAGACCCAGCACTTC.

This clonotype was detected ten times or more. The chain recombines TRBV4-1 with TRBJ1-5; D unresolved. Germline CDR1 and CDR2: MGHRA and YSYEKL. Trimming took 1 base from V and 0 from J, leaving 7 bases between them. CDR3 length: 15 residues. CDR3 DNA sequence: TGCGCCAGCAGCCAAGCGTCCTATAGCAATCAGCCCCAGCATTTT. Residues: CASSQASYSNQPQHF.

In its sample, this clonotype was seen many times. The rearrangement links TRBV12-3 or TRBV12-4 to TRBJ2-1; no firm D call. CDR3 length equals 12 residues. V lost 2 bases to trimming and J lost 5 bases, with 4 bases between them. As DNA, the CDR3 is TGTGCCAGCAGTTTATCGCACAATGAGCAGTTCTTC. Residues: CASSLSHNEQFF.

A remark on this clonotype: A read error may explain this, as a much larger clone is one base away. This chain joins TRBV12-3 or TRBV12-4 and TRBJ1-6; D may be TRBD1 (6 bases). V lost 3 bases and J lost 1, with 10 bases in between. The CDR3 spans 16 residues. The CDR3 DNA sequence: TGTGCCAGCAGTTTCGGGGGGCGGTCCTATAATTCACCCCTCCACTTT. Residues: CASSFGGRSYNSPLHF.

This clonotype was seen many times. The chain is built from TRBV12-3 or TRBV12-4 and TRBJ2-1; 14 bases agree with TRBD2. The CDR3 is 15 amino acids. With 6 bases clipped from V and 4 bases from J, the junction kept 2 bases outside the gene matches. CDR3 nucleotides: TGTGCCAGCAGGGGACTAGCGGGGGTTTACAATGAGCAGTTCTTC. It is translated as CASRGLAGVYNEQFF.

This clonotype was seen repeatedly, ten times or more. The CDR3 region is CASSEVLVAGAGKTQYF. The CDR3 DNA reads as TGTGCCAGCAGCGAGGTGTTGGTGGCAGGGGCGGGGAAGACCCAGTACTTC. This chain connects TRBV7-6 to TRBJ2-5; D assignment may be TRBD1 or TRBD2 (6 bases each). The CDR3 sequence is 17 residues long. Trimming removed 5 bases from V and 6 bases from J, with 25 bases in between. Germline lookup yields CDR1 SGHVS and CDR2 FNYEAQ.

This clonotype was picked up many times. The rearrangement joins TRBV7-2 to TRBJ2-5; 9 nucleotides agree with TRBD2. Germline trimming cut 1 base from V and 6 bases from J; bases unmatched to any gene: 3. Germline values: CDR1 SGHTA, CDR2 FQGNSA. CDR3 length equals 14 residues. Written as DNA, the CDR3 is TGTGCCAGCAGCTTAGGCGGGGGGGTCAAGACCCAGTACTTC. This gives the protein CASSLGGGVKTQYF. Supplemented by reference TRBV7-2 and TRBJ2-5, the full variable domain reads GAGVSQSPSNKVTEKGKDVELRCDPISGHTALYWYRQSLGQGLEFLIYFQGNSAPDKSGLPSDRFSAERTGGSVSTLTIQRTQQEDSAVYLCASSLGGGVKTQYFGPGTRLLVL.

The gene calls are TRBV4-2 and TRBJ1-6; D might be TRBD1 (5 bases). Trimming cost V 4 bases and J 5 bases, with 15 bases left between them. The CDR3 contains 16 residues. CDR1 is LGHNA and CDR2 is YNFKEQ in the germline V gene. The CDR3 DNA is TGTGCCAGCAGCCTACAAGATCGGGACGATAATTCACCCCTCCACTTT. Encoded protein: CASSLQDRDDNSPLHF.

The chain links TRBV11-2 to TRBJ2-2; the D is unclear. V lost 0 bases and J 6 bases, leaving 2 bases between the germline ends. The germline V gene has CDR1 SGHAT and CDR2 FQNNGV. The CDR3 extends over 12 amino acids. The CDR3 loop is CASSLEAGELFF. In nucleotides, the CDR3 is TGTGCCAGCAGCTTAGAAGCCGGGGAGCTGTTTTTT.

This clonotype was recorded at least ten times. CDR3 sequence: CASSQDVRNSPLHF. Here the CDR3 DNA reads TGTGCCAGCAGCCAAGATGTCAGAAATTCACCCCTCCACTTT. The chain has TRBV3-1 and TRBJ1-6; no reliable D call. Germline CDR1 is LGHDT and CDR2 is YNNKEL (reference sequence). This CDR3 spans 14 amino acids. The V and J ends lost 0 bases and 7 bases respectively, with 7 bases between them.

This clonotype was observed many times. This chain connects TRBV2 to TRBJ2-3; D not certain. Trimming removed 6 bases at V and 6 bases at J, with 7 bases between. Germline V lookup: CDR1 SNHLY, CDR2 FYNNEI. CDR3 length equals 11 residues. The CDR3: CASSAEDTQYF. CDR3 in DNA: TGTGCCAGCAGCGCCGAGGATACGCAGTATTTT.

This clonotype was seen ten or more times. The chain is built from TRBV7-2 and TRBJ2-5; D is undetermined. This CDR3 has 15 amino acids. The V gene's germline CDR1 is SGHTA and CDR2 FQGNSA. Trimming shortened V by 1 base and J by 2 bases, and 11 bases separated the two germline ends. DNA of the CDR3: TGTGCCAGCAGCTTAGGATCTCTGGTACAAGAGACCCAGTACTTC. Amino acid sequence: CASSLGSLVQETQYF. The whole variable domain, remainder taken from reference TRBV7-2 and TRBJ2-5, is GAGVSQSPSNKVTEKGKDVELRCDPISGHTALYWYRQSLGQGLEFLIYFQGNSAPDKSGLPSDRFSAERTGGSVSTLTIQRTQQEDSAVYLCASSLGSLVQETQYFGPGTRLLVL.

The chain is built from TRBV20-1 and TRBJ2-7; 7 bases are shared with TRBD2. This CDR3 has 13 amino acids. Germline V CDR1 and CDR2: DFQATT, SNEGSKA (reference sequence). The CDR3 DNA follows: TGCAGTACTAGTGGGCGGGGGACCTACGAGCAGTACGTC. This sequence encodes CSTSGRGTYEQYV.

This clonotype appeared many times. The rearrangement links TRBV7-9 to TRBJ2-5, with D unresolved. Trimming took 2 bases from V and 2 from J, leaving 6 bases between them. The CDR3 is 13 amino acids. The germline CDR1 and CDR2 sequences are SEHNR and FQNEAQ (reference sequence). The CDR3 nucleotides read TGTGCCAGCAGCTTATCCCAGCAAGAGACCCAGTACTTC. Encoded protein: CASSLSQQETQYF.